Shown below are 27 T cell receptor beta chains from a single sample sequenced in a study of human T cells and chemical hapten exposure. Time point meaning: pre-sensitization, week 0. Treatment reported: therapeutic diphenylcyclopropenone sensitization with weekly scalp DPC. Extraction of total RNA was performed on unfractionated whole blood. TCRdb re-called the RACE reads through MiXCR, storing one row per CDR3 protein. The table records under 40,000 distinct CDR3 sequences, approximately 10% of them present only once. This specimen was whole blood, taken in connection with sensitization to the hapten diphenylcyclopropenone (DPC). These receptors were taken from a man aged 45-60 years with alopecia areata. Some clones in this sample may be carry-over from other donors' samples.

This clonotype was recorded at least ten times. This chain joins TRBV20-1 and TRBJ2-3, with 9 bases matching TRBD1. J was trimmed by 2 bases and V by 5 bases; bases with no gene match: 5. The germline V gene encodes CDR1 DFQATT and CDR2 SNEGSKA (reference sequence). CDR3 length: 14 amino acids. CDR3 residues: CSARQGVVTDTQYF. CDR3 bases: TGCAGTGCTCGACAGGGGGTAGTCACAGATACGCAGTATTTT.

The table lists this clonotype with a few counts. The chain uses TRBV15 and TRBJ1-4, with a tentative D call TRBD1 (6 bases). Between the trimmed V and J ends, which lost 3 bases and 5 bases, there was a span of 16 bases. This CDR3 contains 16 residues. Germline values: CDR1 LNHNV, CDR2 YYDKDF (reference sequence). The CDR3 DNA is TGTGCCACCAGCAGTGTTAGGGGACAAAGAAATGAAAAACTGTTTTTT. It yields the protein CATSSVRGQRNEKLFF.

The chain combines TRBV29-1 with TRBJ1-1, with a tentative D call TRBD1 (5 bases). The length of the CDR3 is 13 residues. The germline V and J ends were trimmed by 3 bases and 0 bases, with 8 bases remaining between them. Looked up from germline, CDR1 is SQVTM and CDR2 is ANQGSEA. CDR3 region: CSVDEGMNTEAFF. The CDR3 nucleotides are TGCAGCGTTGATGAGGGGATGAACACTGAAGCTTTCTTT.

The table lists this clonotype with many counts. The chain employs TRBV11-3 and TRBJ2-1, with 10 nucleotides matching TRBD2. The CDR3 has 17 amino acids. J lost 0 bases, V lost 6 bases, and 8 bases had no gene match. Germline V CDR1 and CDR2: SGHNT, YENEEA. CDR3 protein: CASSISSGRRSYNEQFF. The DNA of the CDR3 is TGTGCCAGCAGTATCTCTAGCGGGAGACGCTCCTACAATGAGCAGTTCTTC.

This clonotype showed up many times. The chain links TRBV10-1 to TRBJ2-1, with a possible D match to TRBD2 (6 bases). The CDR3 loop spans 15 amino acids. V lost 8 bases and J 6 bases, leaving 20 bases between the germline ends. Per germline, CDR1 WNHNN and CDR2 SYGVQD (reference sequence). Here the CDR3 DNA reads TGCGCCAGCTCCCATACCGGGGGAGGATTCAATGAGCAGTTCTTC. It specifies CASSHTGGGFNEQFF.

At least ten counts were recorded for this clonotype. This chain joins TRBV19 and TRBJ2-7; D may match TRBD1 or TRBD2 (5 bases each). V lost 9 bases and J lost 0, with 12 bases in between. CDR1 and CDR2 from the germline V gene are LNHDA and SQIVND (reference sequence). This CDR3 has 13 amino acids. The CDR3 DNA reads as TGTGCCAGCAGGGACCGCTACTCCTACGAGCAGTACTTC. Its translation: CASRDRYSYEQYF.

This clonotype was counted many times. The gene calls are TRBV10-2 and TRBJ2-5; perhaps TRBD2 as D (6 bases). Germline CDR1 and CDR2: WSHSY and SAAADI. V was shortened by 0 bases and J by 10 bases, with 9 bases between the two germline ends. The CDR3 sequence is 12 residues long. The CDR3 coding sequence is TGCGCCAGCAGTGAGTCGAGGGGAGGCCAGTACTTC. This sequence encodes CASSESRGGQYF.

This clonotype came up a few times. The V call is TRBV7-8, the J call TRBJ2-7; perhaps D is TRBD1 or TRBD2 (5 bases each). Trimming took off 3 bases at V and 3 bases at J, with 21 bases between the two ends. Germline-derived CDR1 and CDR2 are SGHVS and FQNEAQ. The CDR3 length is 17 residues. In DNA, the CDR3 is TGTGCCAGCAGCTTGGGAGACAGCCCTACCGCTTTCTACGAGCAGTACTTC. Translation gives CASSLGDSPTAFYEQYF.

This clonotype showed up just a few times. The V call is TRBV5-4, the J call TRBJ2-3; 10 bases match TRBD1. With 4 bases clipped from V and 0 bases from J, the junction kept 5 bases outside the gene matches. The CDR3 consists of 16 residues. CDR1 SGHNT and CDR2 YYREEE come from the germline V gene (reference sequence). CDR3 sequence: CASSQDRGQSTDTQYF. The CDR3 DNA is TGTGCCAGCAGCCAAGACAGGGGGCAAAGCACAGATACGCAGTATTTT.

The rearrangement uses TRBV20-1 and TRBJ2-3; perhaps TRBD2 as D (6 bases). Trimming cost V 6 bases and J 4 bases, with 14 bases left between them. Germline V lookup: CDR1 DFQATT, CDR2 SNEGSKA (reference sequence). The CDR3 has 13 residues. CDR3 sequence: CSARPGSADTQYF. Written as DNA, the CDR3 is TGCAGTGCCAGACCCGGGAGTGCAGATACGCAGTATTTT.

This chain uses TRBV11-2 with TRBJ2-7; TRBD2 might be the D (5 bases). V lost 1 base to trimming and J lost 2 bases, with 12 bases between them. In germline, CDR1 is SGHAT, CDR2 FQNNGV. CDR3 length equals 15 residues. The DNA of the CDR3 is TGTGCCAGCAGCTTAGCCGGGGTCAGTGCCTACGAGCAGTACTTC. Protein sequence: CASSLAGVSAYEQYF.

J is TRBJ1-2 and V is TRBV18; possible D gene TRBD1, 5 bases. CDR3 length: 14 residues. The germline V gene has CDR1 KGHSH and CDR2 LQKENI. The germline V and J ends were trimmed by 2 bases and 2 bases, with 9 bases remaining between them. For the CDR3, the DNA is TGTGCCAGCTCACCAGGCAGGGTAAACTATGGCTACACCTTC. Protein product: CASSPGRVNYGYTF.

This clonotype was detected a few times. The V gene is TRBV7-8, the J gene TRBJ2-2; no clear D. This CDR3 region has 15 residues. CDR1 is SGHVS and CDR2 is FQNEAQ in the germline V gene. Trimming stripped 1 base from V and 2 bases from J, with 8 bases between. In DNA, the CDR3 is TGTGCCAGCAGCTTAGTGGCGTTAAACACCGGGGAGCTGTTTTTT. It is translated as CASSLVALNTGELFF. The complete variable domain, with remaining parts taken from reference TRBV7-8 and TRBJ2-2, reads GAGVSQSPRYKVAKRGQDVALRCDPISGHVSLFWYQQALGQGPEFLTYFQNEAQLDKSGLPSDRFFAERPEGSVSTLKIQRTQQEDSAVYLCASSLVALNTGELFFGEGSRLTVL.

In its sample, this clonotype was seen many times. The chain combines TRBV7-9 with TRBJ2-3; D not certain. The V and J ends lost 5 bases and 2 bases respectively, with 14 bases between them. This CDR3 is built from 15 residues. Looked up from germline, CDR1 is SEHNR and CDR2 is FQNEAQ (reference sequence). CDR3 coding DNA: TGTGCCAGCAGCATCACCGGACCCTACACAGATACGCAGTATTTT. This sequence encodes CASSITGPYTDTQYF. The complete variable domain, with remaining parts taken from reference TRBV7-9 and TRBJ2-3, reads DTGVSQNPRHKITKRGQNVTFRCDPISEHNRLYWYRQTLGQGPEFLTYFQNEAQLEKSRLLSDRFSAERPKGSFSTLEIQRTEQGDSAMYLCASSITGPYTDTQYFGPGTRLTVL.

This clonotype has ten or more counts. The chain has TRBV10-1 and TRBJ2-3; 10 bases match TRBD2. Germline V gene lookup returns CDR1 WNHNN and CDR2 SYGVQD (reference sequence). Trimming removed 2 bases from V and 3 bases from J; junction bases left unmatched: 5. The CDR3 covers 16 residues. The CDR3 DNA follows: TGCGCCAGCAGTGAGATCGCTAGCGGGAGAACAGATACGCAGTATTTT. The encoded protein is CASSEIASGRTDTQYF.

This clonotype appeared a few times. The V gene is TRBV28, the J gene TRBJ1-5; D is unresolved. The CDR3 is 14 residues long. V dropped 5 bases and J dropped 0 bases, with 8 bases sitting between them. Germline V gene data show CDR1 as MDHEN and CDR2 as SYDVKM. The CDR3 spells CASSTDISNQPQHF. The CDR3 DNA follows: TGTGCCAGCAGTACCGACATTAGCAATCAGCCCCAGCATTTT.

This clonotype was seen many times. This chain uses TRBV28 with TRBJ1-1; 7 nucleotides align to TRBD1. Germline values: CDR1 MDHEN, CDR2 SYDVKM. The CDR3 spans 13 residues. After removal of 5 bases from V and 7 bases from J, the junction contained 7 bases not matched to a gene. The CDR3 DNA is TGTGCCAGCAGTCAGGGGGGAACACTTGAAGCTTTCTTT. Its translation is CASSQGGTLEAFF. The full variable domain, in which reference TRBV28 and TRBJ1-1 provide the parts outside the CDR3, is DVKVTQSSRYLVKRTGEKVFLECVQDMDHENMFWYRQDPGLGLRLIYFSYDVKMKEKGDIPEGYSVSREKKERFSLILESASTNQTSMYLCASSQGGTLEAFFGQGTRLTVV.

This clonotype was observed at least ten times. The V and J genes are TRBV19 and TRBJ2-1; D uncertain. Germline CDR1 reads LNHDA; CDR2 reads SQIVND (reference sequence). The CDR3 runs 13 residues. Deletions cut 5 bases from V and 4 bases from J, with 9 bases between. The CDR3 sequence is CASSSSRYNEQFF. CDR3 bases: TGTGCCAGTAGTTCTTCCAGGTACAATGAGCAGTTCTTC.

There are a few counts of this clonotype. The chain's CDR3 is CASSESGWGYNEQFF. The CDR3 DNA sequence: TGCGCCAGCAGTGAGTCTGGGTGGGGCTACAATGAGCAGTTCTTC. This sequence joins TRBV10-1 and TRBJ2-1, with no clear D. Trimming stripped 0 bases from V and 3 bases from J, with 9 bases between. The CDR3 extends over 15 amino acids. CDR1 is WNHNN, CDR2 SYGVQD, per germline (reference sequence).

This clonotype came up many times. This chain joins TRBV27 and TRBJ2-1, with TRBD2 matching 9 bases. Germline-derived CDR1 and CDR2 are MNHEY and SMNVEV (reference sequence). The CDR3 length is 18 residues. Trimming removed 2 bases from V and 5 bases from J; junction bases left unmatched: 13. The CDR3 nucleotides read TGTGCCAGCAGTTTAAGGCAGCCCCTAGCGGGGAGGAACAATGAGCAGTTCTTC. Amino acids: CASSLRQPLAGRNNEQFF.

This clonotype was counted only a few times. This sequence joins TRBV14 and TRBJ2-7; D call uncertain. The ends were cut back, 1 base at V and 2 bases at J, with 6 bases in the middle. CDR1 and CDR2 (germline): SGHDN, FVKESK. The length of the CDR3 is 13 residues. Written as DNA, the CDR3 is TGTGCCAGCAGCCAAGGTTCAACCTACGAGCAGTACTTC. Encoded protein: CASSQGSTYEQYF. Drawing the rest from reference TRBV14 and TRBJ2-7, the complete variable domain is EAGVTQFPSHSVIEKGQTVTLRCDPISGHDNLYWYRRVMGKEIKFLLHFVKESKQDESGMPNNRFLAERTGGTYSTLKVQPAELEDSGVYFCASSQGSTYEQYFGPGTRLTVT.

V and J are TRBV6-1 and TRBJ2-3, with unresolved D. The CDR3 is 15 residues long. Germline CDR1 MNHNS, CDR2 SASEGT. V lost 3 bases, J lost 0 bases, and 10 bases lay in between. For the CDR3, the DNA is TGTGCCAGCAGTGACAGGCAAGCTAGCACAGATACGCAGTATTTT. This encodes CASSDRQASTDTQYF.

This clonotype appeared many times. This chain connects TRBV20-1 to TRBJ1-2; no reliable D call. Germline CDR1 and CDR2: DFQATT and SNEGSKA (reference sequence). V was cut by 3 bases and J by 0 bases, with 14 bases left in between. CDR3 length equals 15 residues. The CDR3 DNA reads TGCAGTGCTAGGGATCAAGTCAAAGCTAACTATGGCTACACCTTC. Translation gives CSARDQVKANYGYTF.

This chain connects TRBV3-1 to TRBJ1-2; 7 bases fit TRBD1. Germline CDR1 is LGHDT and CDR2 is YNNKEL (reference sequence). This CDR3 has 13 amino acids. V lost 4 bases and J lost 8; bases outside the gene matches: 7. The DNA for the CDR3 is TGTGCCAGCAGCCCCCGACAGGGAGCAGGCTACACCTTC. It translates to CASSPRQGAGYTF.

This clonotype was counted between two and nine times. This chain's CDR3 is CASSLAVGAGVDTQYF. In DNA, the CDR3 is TGCGCCAGCAGCTTGGCCGTTGGAGCGGGAGTAGATACGCAGTATTTT. The rearrangement joins TRBV5-1 to TRBJ2-3; TRBD2 matches 8 bases. The CDR3 extends over 16 amino acids. Germline V gene data show CDR1 as SGHRS and CDR2 as YFSETQ. V shed 0 bases, J shed 5 bases, and the junction held 8 bases outside the gene matches.

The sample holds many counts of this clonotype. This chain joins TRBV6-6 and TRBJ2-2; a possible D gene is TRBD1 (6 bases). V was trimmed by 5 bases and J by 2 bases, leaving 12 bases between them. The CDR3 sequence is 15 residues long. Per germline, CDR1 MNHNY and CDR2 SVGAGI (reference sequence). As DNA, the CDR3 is TGTGCCAGCAGTAACAGGGCTGTTAACACCGGGGAGCTGTTTTTT. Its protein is CASSNRAVNTGELFF.

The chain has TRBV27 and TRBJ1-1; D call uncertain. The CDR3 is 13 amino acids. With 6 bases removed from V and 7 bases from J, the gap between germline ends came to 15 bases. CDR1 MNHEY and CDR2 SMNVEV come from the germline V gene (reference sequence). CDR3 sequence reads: CASSSRGFGEAFF. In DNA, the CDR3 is TGTGCCAGCAGCTCCCGAGGTTTTGGTGAAGCTTTCTTT.